The clone carrying this TCR beta chain was seen at least ten times. Library preparation (for TCRbeta) was performed with unique molecular identifiers. A single record per CDR3 protein comes from TCRdb applying MiXCR to the PCR reads. The sample records roughly 180,000 distinct CDR3 sequences, approximately 15% being singletons. This entry is derived from a study of T-cell reconstitution after alpha-beta-depleted transplantation in children. Germline values: CDR1 DFQATT, CDR2 SNEGSKA (reference sequence). This CDR3 comprises 14 residues. The V end was cut by 3 bases, the J end by 0 bases, with 9 bases between.

The receptor comes from a human donor who donated a stem cell graft to a child with acute lymphoblastic leukemia. Sequenced here: PBMCs from the stem cell graft donor, sampled from the stem cell graft. J is TRBJ2-1 and V is TRBV20-1; the D is unclear. The CDR3 spells CSARQGPSYNEQFF. DNA of the CDR3: TGCAGTGCTAGGCAAGGGCCCTCCTACAATGAGCAGTTCTTC.